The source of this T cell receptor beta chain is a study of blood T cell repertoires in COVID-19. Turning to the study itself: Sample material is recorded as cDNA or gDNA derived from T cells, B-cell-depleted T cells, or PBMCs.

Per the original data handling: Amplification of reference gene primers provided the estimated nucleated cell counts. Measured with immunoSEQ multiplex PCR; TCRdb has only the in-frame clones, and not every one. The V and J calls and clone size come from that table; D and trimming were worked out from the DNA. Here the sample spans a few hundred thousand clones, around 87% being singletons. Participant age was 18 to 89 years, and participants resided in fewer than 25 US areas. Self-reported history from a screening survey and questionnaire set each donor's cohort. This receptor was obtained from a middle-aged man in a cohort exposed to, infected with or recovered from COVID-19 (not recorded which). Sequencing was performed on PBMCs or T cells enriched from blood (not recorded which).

In DNA, the CDR3 is TGTGCCAGCAGCCAACTGGGAGGGCAGGGCTATGGCTACACCTTC. This encodes CASSQLGGQGYGYTF. The rearrangement links TRBV3-1 (or the pseudogene TRBV3-2) to TRBJ1-2, with a possible D match to TRBD1 (5 bases). Trimming pared 2 bases from V and 4 bases from J, leaving 14 bases between. Germline assignment: CDR1 LGHDT and CDR2 YNNKEL (reference sequence). This CDR3 is 15 amino acids long.